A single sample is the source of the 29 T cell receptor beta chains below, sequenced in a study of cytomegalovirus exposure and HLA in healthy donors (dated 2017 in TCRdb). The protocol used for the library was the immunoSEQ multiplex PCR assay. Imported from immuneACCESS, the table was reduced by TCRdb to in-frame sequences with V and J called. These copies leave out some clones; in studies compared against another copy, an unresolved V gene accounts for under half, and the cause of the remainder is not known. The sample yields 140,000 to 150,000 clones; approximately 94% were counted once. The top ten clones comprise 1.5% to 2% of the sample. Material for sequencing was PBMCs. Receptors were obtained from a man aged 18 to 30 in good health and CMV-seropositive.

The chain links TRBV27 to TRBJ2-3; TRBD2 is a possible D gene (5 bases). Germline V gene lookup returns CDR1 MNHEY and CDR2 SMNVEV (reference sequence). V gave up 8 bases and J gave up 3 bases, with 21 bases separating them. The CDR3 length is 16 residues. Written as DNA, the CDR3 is TGTGCCAGCTCTACGAGAAGGGTATCGGGGACAGATACGCAGTATTTT. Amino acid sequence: CASSTRRVSGTDTQYF.

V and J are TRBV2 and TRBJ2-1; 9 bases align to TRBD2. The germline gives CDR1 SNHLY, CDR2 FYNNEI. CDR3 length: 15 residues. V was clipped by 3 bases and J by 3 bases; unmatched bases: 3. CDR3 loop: CASSEVSGSYNEQFF. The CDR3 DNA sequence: TGTGCCAGCAGTGAGGTTAGCGGGAGCTACAATGAGCAGTTCTTC. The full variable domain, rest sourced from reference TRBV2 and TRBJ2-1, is EPEVTQTPSHQVTQMGQEVILRCVPISNHLYFYWYRQILGQKVEFLVSFYNNEISEKSEIFDDQFSVERPDGSNFTLKIRSTKLEDSAMYFCASSEVSGSYNEQFFGPGTRLTVL.

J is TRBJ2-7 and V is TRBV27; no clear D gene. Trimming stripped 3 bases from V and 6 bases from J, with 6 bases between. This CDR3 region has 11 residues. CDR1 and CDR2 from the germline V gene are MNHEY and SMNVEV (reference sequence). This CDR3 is CASSFQSEQYF. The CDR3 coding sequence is TGTGCCAGCAGTTTTCAATCCGAGCAGTACTTC.

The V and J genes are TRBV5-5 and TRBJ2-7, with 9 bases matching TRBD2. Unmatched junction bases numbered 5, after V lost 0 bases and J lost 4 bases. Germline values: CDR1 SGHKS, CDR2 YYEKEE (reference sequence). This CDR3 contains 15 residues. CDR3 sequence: CASSLGGRAPYEQYF. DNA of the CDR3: TGTGCCAGCAGCTTGGGCGGGAGGGCCCCTTACGAGCAGTACTTC.

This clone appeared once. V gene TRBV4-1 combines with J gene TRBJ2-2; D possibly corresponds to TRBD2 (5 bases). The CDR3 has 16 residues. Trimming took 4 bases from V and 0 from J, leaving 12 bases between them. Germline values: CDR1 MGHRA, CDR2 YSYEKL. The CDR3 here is CASSLGAVSNTGELFF. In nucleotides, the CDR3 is TGCGCCAGCAGCCTAGGAGCGGTTTCGAACACCGGGGAGCTGTTTTTT.

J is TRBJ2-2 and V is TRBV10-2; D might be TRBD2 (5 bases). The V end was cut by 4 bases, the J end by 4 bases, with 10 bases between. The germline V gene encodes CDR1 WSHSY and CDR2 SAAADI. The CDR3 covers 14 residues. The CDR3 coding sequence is TGCGCCAGCAGTGGTGGGAGTGGCACCGGGGAGCTGTTTTTT. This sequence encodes CASSGGSGTGELFF.

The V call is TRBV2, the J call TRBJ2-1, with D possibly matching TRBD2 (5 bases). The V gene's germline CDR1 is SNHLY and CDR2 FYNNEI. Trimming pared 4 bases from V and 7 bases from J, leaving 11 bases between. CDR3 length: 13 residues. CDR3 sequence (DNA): TGTGCCAGCAGTGGGACTCTTGGGAATGAGCAGTTCTTC. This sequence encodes CASSGTLGNEQFF.

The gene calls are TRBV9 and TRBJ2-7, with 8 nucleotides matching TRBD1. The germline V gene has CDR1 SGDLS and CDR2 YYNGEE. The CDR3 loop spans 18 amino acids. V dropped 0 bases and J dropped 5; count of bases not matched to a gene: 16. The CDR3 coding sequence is TGTGCCAGCAGCGTAGAGGGATCAGACAGGGGTATTATCCACGAGCAGTACTTC. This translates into CASSVEGSDRGIIHEQYF.

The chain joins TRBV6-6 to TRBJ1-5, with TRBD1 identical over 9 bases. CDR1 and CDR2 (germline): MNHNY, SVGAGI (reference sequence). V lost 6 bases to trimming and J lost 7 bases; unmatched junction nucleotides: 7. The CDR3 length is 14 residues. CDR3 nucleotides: TGTGCCAGCAGCCAAGACAGGGGGTACCAGCCCCAGCATTTT. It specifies CASSQDRGYQPQHF.

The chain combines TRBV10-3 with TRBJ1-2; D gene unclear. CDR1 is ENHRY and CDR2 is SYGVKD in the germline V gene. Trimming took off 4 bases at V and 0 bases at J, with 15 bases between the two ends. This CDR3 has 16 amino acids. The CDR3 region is CAISVWAGETNYGYTF. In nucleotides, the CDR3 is TGTGCCATCAGTGTTTGGGCAGGCGAGACTAACTATGGCTACACCTTC.

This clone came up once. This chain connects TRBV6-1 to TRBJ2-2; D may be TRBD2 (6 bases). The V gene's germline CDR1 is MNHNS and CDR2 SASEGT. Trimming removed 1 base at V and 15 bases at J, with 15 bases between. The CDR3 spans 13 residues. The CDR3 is CASSEGRGESMFF. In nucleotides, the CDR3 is TGTGCCAGCAGTGAAGGGCGGGGAGAAAGTATGTTTTTT.

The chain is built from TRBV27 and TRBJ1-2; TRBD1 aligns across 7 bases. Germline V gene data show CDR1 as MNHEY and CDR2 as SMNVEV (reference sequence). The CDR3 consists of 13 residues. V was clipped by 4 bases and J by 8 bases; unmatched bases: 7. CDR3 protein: CASSSQGVEGYTF. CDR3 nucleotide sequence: TGTGCCAGCAGTTCGCAGGGGGTGGAAGGCTACACCTTC.

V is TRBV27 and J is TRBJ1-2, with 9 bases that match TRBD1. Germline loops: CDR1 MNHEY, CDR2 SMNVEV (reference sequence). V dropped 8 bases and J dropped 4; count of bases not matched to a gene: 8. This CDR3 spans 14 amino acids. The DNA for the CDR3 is TGTGCCAGCGGTCCGGGACAGGGAGGCTATGGCTACACCTTC. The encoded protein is CASGPGQGGYGYTF.

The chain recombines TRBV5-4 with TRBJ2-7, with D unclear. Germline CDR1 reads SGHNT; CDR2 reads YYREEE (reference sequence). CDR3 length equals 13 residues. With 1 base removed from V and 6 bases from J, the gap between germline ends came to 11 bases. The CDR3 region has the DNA TGTGCCAGCAGCTTGCGAGGTACGTCCGAGCAGTACTTC. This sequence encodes CASSLRGTSEQYF.

CDR3 amino acids: CASSELMASGPDTQYF. In DNA, the CDR3 is TGTGCCAGCAGTGAATTGATGGCTAGCGGGCCAGATACGCAGTATTTT. The chain couples TRBV6-1 to TRBJ2-3; 8 bases match TRBD2. Germline-derived CDR1 and CDR2 are MNHNS and SASEGT. After removal of 2 bases from V and 4 bases from J, the junction contained 8 bases not matched to a gene. This CDR3 has 16 amino acids.

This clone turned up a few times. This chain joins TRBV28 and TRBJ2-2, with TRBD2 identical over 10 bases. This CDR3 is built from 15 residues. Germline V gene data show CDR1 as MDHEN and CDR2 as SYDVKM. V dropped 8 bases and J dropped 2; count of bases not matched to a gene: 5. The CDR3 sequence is CASGLAGGNTGELFF. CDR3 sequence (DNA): TGTGCCAGCGGATTAGCGGGAGGTAACACCGGGGAGCTGTTTTTT. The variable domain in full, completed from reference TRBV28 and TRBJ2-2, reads DVKVTQSSRYLVKRTGEKVFLECVQDMDHENMFWYRQDPGLGLRLIYFSYDVKMKEKGDIPEGYSVSREKKERFSLILESASTNQTSMYLCASGLAGGNTGELFFGEGSRLTVL.

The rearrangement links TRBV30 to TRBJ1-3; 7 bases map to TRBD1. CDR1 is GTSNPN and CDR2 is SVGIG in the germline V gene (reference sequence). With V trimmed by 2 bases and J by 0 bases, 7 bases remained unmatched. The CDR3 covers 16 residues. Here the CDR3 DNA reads TGTGCCTGGAGTATACCGGGACAGTTCTCTGGAAACACCATATATTTT. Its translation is CAWSIPGQFSGNTIYF.

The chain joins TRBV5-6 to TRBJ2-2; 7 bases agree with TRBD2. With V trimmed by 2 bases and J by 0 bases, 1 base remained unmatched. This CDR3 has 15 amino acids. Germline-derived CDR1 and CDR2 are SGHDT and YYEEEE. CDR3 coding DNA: TGTGCCAGCAGCTTAGCGGGGCCGAACACCGGGGAGCTGTTTTTT. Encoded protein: CASSLAGPNTGELFF. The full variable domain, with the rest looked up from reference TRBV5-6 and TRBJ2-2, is DAGVTQSPTHLIKTRGQQVTLRCSPKSGHDTVSWYQQALGQGPQFIFQYYEEEERQRGNFPDRFSGHQFPNYSSELNVNALLLGDSALYLCASSLAGPNTGELFFGEGSRLTVL.

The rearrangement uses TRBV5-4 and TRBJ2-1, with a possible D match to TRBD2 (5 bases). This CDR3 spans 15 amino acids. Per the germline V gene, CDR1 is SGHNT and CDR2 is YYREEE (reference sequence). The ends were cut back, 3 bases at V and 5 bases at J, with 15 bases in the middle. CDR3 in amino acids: CASSWAPRADNEQFF. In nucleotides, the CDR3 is TGTGCCAGCAGCTGGGCTCCGCGGGCCGACAATGAGCAGTTCTTC. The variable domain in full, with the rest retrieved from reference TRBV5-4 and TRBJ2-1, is ETGVTQSPTHLIKTRGQQVTLRCSSQSGHNTVSWYQQALGQGPQFIFQYYREEENGRGNFPPRFSGLQFPNYSSELNVNALELDDSALYLCASSWAPRADNEQFFGPGTRLTVL.

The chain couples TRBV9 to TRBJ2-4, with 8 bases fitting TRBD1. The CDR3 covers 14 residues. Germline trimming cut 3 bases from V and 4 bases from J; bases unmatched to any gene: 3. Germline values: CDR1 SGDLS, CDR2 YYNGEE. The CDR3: CASSDRGIKNIQYF. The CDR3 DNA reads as TGTGCCAGCAGCGACAGGGGGATAAAAAACATTCAGTACTTC.

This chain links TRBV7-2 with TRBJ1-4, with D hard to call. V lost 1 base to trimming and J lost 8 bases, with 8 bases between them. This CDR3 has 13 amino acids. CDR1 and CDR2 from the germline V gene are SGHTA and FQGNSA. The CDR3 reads CASSLVGGEKLFF. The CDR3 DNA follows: TGTGCCAGCAGCTTAGTGGGAGGGGAAAAACTGTTTTTT.

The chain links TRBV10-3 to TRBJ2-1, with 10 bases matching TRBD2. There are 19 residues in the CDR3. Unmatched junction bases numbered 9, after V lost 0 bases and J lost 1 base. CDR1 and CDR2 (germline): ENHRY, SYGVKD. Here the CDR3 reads CAISESWASGGSSYNEQFF. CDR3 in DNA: TGTGCCATCAGTGAGTCTTGGGCTAGCGGGGGATCTTCCTACAATGAGCAGTTCTTC.

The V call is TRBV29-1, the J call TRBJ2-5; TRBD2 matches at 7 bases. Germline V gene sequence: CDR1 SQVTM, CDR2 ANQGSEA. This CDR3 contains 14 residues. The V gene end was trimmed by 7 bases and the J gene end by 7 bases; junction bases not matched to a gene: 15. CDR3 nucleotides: TGCAGCGGGCTAGCGGACTACTCAAGAGGGACCCAGTACTTC. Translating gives CSGLADYSRGTQYF.

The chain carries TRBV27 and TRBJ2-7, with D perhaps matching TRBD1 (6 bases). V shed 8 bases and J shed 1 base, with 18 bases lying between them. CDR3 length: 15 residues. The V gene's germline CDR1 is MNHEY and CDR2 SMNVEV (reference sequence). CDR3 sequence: CASGKRGTPSYEQYF. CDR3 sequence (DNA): TGTGCCAGCGGGAAGAGGGGGACGCCATCCTACGAGCAGTACTTC.

CDR3 sequence reads: CASSLFGLAETYEQYF. The CDR3 bases are TGTGCCAGCAGCTTATTTGGACTAGCGGAGACCTACGAGCAGTACTTC. The V call is TRBV5-6, the J call TRBJ2-7; 10 positions match TRBD2. In germline, CDR1 is SGHDT, CDR2 YYEEEE. The junction had 7 bases not matched to a gene; V was cut back by 2 bases and J by 2 bases. The CDR3 spans 16 residues.

CDR3 nucleotides: TGTGCCAGCTCACTCACACAGGGAAAGGGGTACAATGAGCAGTTCTTC. As protein: CASSLTQGKGYNEQFF. The gene calls are TRBV18 and TRBJ2-1; D might be TRBD1 (6 bases). Germline CDR1 is KGHSH and CDR2 is LQKENI. V was cut by 4 bases and J by 4 bases, with 17 bases left in between. CDR3 length: 16 residues.

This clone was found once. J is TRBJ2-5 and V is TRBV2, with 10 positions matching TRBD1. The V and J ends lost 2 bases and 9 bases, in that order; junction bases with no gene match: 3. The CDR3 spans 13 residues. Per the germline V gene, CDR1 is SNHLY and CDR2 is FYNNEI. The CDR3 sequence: CASSERTGGPQYF. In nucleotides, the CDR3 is TGTGCCAGCAGTGAAAGGACAGGGGGGCCCCAGTACTTC.

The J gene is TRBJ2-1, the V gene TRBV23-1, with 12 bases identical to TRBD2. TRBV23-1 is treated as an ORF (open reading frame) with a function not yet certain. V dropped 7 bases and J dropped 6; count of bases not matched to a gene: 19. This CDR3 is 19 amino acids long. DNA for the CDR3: TGCGCCAGCACCCCCCTAGCGGGAGGGCCGGGGGGTTTGGGCAATGAGCAGTTCTTC. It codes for CASTPLAGGPGGLGNEQFF.

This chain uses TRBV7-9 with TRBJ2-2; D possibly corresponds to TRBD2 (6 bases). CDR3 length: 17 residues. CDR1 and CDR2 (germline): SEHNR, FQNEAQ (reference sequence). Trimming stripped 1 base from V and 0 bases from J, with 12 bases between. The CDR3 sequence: CASSLVAGPANTGELFF. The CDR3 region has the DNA TGTGCCAGCAGCTTAGTGGCGGGACCCGCGAACACCGGGGAGCTGTTTTTT.